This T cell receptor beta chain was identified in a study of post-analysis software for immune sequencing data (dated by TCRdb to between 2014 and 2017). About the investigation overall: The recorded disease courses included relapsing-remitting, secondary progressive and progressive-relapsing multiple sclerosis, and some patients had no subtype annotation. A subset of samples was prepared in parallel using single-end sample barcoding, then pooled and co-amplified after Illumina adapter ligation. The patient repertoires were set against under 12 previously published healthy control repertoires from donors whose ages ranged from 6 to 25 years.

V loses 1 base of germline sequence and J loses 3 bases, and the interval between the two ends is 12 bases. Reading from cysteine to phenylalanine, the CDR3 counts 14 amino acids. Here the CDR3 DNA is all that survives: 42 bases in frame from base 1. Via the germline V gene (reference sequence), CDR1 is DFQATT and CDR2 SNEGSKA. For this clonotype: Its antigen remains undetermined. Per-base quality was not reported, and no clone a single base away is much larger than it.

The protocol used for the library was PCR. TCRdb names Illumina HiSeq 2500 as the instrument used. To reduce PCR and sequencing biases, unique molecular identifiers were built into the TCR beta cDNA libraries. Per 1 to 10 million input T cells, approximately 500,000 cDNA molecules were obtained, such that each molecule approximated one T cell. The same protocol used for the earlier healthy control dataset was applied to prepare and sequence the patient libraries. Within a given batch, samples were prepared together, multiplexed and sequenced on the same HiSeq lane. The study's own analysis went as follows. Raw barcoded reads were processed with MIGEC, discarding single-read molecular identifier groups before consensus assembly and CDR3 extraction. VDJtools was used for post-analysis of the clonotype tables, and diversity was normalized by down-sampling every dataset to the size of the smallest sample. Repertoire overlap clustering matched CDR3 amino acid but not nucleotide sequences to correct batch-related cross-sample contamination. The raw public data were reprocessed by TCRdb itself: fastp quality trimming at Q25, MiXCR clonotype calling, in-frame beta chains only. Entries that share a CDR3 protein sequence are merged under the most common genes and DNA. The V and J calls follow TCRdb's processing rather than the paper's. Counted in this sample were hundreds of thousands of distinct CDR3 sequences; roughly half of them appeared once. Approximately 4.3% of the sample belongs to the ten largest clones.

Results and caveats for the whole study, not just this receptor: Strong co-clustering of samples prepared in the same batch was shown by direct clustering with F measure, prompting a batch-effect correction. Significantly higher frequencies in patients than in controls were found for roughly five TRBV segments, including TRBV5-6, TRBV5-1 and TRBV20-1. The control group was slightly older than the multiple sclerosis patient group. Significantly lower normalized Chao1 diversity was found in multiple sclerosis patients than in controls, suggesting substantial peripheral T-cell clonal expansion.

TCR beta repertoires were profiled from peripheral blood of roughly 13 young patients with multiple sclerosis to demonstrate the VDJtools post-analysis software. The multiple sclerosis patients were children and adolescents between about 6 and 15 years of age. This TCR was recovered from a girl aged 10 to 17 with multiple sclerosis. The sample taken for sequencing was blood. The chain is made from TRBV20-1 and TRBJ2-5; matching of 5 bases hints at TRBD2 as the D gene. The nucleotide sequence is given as TGCAGTGCTAGAGGTTCCGGGGAAGAAGAGACCCAGTACTTC. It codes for CSARGSGEEETQYF.